These 7 T cell receptor beta chains came from one sample sequenced in a study of CD4+ T cells in melanoma. Assay: immunoSEQ multiplex PCR; the TCRdb copy retains only in-frame clones and omits some. The sample carries approximately 47,000 clones, 89% recorded once. Specimen: peripheral blood. These receptors all come from a human donor with melanoma.

The V and J genes are TRBV7-9 and TRBJ2-7; D possibly corresponds to TRBD1 (6 bases). Germline CDR1 SEHNR, CDR2 FQNEAQ (reference sequence). The length of the CDR3 is 14 residues. V gave up 5 bases and J gave up 2 bases, with 13 bases separating them. CDR3: CASSPPWTAYEQYF. The CDR3, as DNA: TGTGCCAGCAGCCCCCCCTGGACAGCCTACGAGCAGTACTTC. Full variable domain (remainder filled in from reference TRBV7-9 and TRBJ2-7): DTGVSQNPRHKITKRGQNVTFRCDPISEHNRLYWYRQTLGQGPEFLTYFQNEAQLEKSRLLSDRFSAERPKGSFSTLEIQRTEQGDSAMYLCASSPPWTAYEQYFGPGTRLTVT.

The gene calls are TRBV29-1 and TRBJ1-1; 8 positions match TRBD1. The CDR3 extends over 13 amino acids. Trimming at V came to 7 bases and at J to 3 bases, leaving 7 bases not matched to a gene. Germline V gene data show CDR1 as SQVTM and CDR2 as ANQGSEA. CDR3 sequence reads: CSASGQADTEAFF. CDR3 DNA sequence: TGCAGCGCATCGGGACAGGCTGACACTGAAGCTTTCTTT.

The chain couples TRBV4-3 to TRBJ2-5, with D perhaps assigned TRBD1 or TRBD2 (5 bases each). Deletions cut 2 bases from V and 2 bases from J, with 12 bases between. Germline assignment: CDR1 LGHNA and CDR2 YSLEER. The CDR3 covers 15 residues. The CDR3 bases are TGCGCCAGCAGCCAATACCGGGACCTACAAGAGACCCAGTACTTC. Translation: CASSQYRDLQETQYF.

The chain employs TRBV29-1 and TRBJ2-1, with 9 bases that match TRBD2. The CDR3 covers 13 residues. Germline assignment: CDR1 SQVTM and CDR2 ANQGSEA. V lost 4 bases, J lost 7 bases, and 5 bases stayed unmatched. The CDR3 loop reads CSVVLAGKNEQFF. Written as DNA, the CDR3 is TGCAGCGTTGTTCTAGCGGGGAAGAATGAGCAGTTCTTC.

This chain uses TRBV14 with TRBJ2-3, with D possibly being TRBD1 or TRBD2 (5 bases each). Trimming took off 1 base at V and 11 bases at J, with 16 bases between the two ends. Germline V gives CDR1 SGHDN, CDR2 FVKESK. The CDR3 is made up of 14 amino acids. The CDR3 is CASSQGTGAWGQYF. The CDR3, as DNA: TGTGCCAGCAGCCAAGGGACCGGGGCTTGGGGGCAGTATTTT.

V gene TRBV5-6 combines with J gene TRBJ1-5; 7 bases fit TRBD1. Trimming at V came to 2 bases and at J to 7 bases, leaving 6 bases not matched to a gene. This CDR3 is 14 amino acids long. Germline CDR1 and CDR2: SGHDT and YYEEEE. CDR3 residues: CASSLGTDPQPQHF. CDR3 bases: TGTGCCAGCAGCTTAGGGACAGACCCACAGCCCCAGCATTTT.

This clone has only one observation. This chain links TRBV7-2 with TRBJ2-5; 12 bases map to TRBD1. Germline CDR1 is SGHTA and CDR2 is FQGNSA. The V segment lost 5 bases and the J segment 5 bases; nucleotides outside the gene matches: 15. CDR3 length: 18 amino acids. In DNA form, the CDR3 reads TGTGCCAGCAGCACAGAGACGCCGGGACAGGGGGCCTCGGAGACCCAGTACTTC. Residues: CASSTETPGQGASETQYF.